The 10 T cell receptor beta chains below come from one sample, sequenced in a study of shared clonotypes between healthy human individuals (dated by TCRdb to the early 2020s). CD8 naive samples were obtained by positive selection for CCR7 among CD45RO-negative cells, yielding a CD45RA+CCR7+ population from which TemRA cells were excluded. Receptor libraries were prepared by the immunoSEQ multiplex PCR assay. TCRdb carries this immuneACCESS record with in-frame sequences only. Its versions omit some clonotypes, under half of them owing to an unresolved V gene in the studies checked, with the rest unexplained. This sample is represented by about 2.1 million clones; just over 90% of them were singletons. The top ten clones comprise about 1.7% of the sample. Sequences were obtained from naive CD8+ T cells from PBMCs. What the cell subset or site label conveys for this sample: CD45RA+CCR7+. The receptors shown here come from a man aged 18 to 30 in good health. Some clones in this sample may be carry-over from other donors' samples.

The CDR3 DNA follows: TGTGCCAGCACTGGGACTAGCGGGACCTACGAGCAGTACTTC. Amino acid sequence: CASTGTSGTYEQYF. The gene calls are TRBV27 and TRBJ2-7, with 13 bases identical to TRBD2. With V trimmed by 7 bases and J by 2 bases, 2 bases remained unmatched. The CDR3 covers 14 residues. Germline V gives CDR1 MNHEY, CDR2 SMNVEV (reference sequence).

V is TRBV27 and J is TRBJ1-4; 7 positions match TRBD1. Looked up from germline, CDR1 is MNHEY and CDR2 is SMNVEV (reference sequence). V dropped 4 bases and J dropped 3; count of bases not matched to a gene: 11. This CDR3 comprises 17 residues. The CDR3 here is CASSSSNRGAANEKLFF. CDR3 coding DNA: TGTGCCAGCAGTTCGTCAAACAGGGGCGCGGCTAATGAAAAACTGTTTTTT.

The rearrangement uses TRBV14 and TRBJ2-3, with unresolved D. The germline V and J ends were trimmed by 0 bases and 1 base, with 11 bases remaining between them. Germline values: CDR1 SGHDN, CDR2 FVKESK. This CDR3 comprises 16 residues. The CDR3 protein is CASSQDPTYGTDTQYF. The CDR3 coding sequence is TGTGCCAGCAGCCAAGATCCCACCTACGGCACAGATACGCAGTATTTT.

This rearrangement joins TRBV9 to TRBJ2-3; D unresolved. Germline values: CDR1 SGDLS, CDR2 YYNGEE. V gave up 10 bases and J gave up 4 bases, with 13 bases separating them. This CDR3 region has 12 residues. In nucleotides, the CDR3 is TGTGCCTCCGCGCGAGGCGCAGATACGCAGTATTTT. This translates into CASARGADTQYF.

J is TRBJ2-1 and V is TRBV4-3; 13 bases map to TRBD2. The V and J ends lost 1 base and 9 bases, in that order; junction bases with no gene match: 3. There are 15 residues in the CDR3. CDR1 and CDR2 from the germline V gene are LGHNA and YSLEER. Here the CDR3 reads CASSQGGLAGVEQFF. DNA for the CDR3: TGCGCCAGCAGCCAAGGTGGACTAGCGGGAGTTGAGCAGTTCTTC.

The chain combines TRBV5-1 with TRBJ2-7; D is ambiguous. Germline CDR1 reads SGHRS; CDR2 reads YFSETQ. V was pared by 0 bases and J by 3 bases, with 10 bases between. This CDR3 region has 14 residues. CDR3 sequence reads: CASSLGNSHYEQYF. Here the CDR3 DNA reads TGCGCCAGCAGCTTGGGAAACAGCCACTACGAGCAGTACTTC.

The rearrangement joins TRBV7-2 to TRBJ2-3; perhaps TRBD1 as D (5 bases). V dropped 0 bases and J dropped 8 bases, with 12 bases sitting between them. The CDR3 runs 14 residues. Germline V CDR1 and CDR2: SGHTA, FQGNSA. CDR3 sequence: CASSLASGAATQYF. The CDR3 nucleotides are TGTGCCAGCAGCTTAGCGAGTGGGGCGGCTACGCAGTATTTT.

The gene calls are TRBV21-1 and TRBJ2-7; TRBD1, the table's D call, lacks a check against the DNA. TRBV21-1 is a pseudogene segment. The CDR3 is made up of 15 amino acids. CDR3 residues: CASSIPGDRGYEQYF. DNA for the CDR3: TGTGCCAGCAGCATCCCCGGGGACAGGGGCTACGAGCAGTACTTC.

This clone occurred once. V gene TRBV4-2 combines with J gene TRBJ2-2; D gene ambiguous. CDR3 length equals 15 residues. In germline, CDR1 is LGHNA, CDR2 YNFKEQ. Trimming removed 0 bases from V and 1 base from J, with 6 bases in between. As DNA, the CDR3 is TGTGCCAGCAGCCAAGAACAGATGAACACCGGGGAGCTGTTTTTT. Translating gives CASSQEQMNTGELFF.

CDR3 coding DNA: TGCGCCAGCAGCCCAGGGACCCCAACCCACGAGCAGTACTTC. Translated: CASSPGTPTHEQYF. This chain uses TRBV5-1 with TRBJ2-7; TRBD1 or TRBD2 may be the D gene (5 bases each). V lost 4 bases, J lost 5 bases, and 16 bases lay in between. This CDR3 has 14 residues. Per germline, CDR1 SGHRS and CDR2 YFSETQ.